The 3 T cell receptor beta chains given below trace back to one sample, sequenced in a study of T-cell memory formation after mild COVID-19. MiXCR was run by TCRdb on the 5' RACE reads, yielding one entry per CDR3 protein. The data show fewer than 40,000 distinct CDR3 sequences, under 8% seen once. What was sequenced was PBMCs or a T cell subset sorted from them (not recorded which). The receptors were sampled from a young man who had mild COVID-19 (a few samples of this study predate the infection). Cell type and time point are not known.

This clonotype was counted at least ten times. The chain joins TRBV20-1 to TRBJ2-1, with TRBD2 identical over 9 bases. The CDR3 has 16 residues. After removal of 3 bases from V and 0 bases from J, the junction contained 6 bases not matched to a gene. The V gene's germline CDR1 is DFQATT and CDR2 SNEGSKA (reference sequence). Here the CDR3 reads CSASVLAGASYNEQFF. The CDR3 DNA reads as TGCAGTGCTAGCGTCTTAGCGGGGGCCTCCTACAATGAGCAGTTCTTC.

This clonotype occurred many times. Written as DNA, the CDR3 is TGTGCCAGCAGCTTATACAGCCACACTGAAGCTTTCTTT. It codes for CASSLYSHTEAFF. The chain is built from TRBV7-3 and TRBJ1-1, with unresolved D. This CDR3 region has 13 residues. Germline CDR1 and CDR2: SGHTA and FQGTGA. The V gene lost 2 bases and the J gene lost 3 bases, with 7 bases spanning the gap.

This clonotype has at least ten counts. The V gene is TRBV5-1, the J gene TRBJ2-3; TRBD2 aligns across 12 bases. The CDR3 contains 16 residues. The V gene end was trimmed by 4 bases and the J gene end by 2 bases; junction bases not matched to a gene: 5. In germline, CDR1 is SGHRS, CDR2 YFSETQ. CDR3 protein: CASSLGTSGSTDTQYF. CDR3 sequence (DNA): TGCGCCAGCAGCCTTGGGACTAGCGGGTCCACAGATACGCAGTATTTT. The full variable domain, its missing parts supplied by reference TRBV5-1 and TRBJ2-3, is KAGVTQTPRYLIKTRGQQVTLSCSPISGHRSVSWYQQTPGQGLQFLFEYFSETQRNKGNFPGRFSGRQFSNSRSEMNVSTLELGDSALYLCASSLGTSGSTDTQYFGPGTRLTVL.